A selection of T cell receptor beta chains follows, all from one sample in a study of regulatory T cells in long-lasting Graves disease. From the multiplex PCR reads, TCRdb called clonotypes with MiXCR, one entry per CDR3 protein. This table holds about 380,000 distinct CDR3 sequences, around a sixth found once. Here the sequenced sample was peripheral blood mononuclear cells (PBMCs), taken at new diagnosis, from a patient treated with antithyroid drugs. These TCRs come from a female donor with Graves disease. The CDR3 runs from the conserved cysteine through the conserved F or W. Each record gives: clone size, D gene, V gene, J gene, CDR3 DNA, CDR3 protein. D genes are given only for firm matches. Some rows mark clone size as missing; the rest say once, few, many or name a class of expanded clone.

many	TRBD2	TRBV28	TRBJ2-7	TGTGCCAGCAGCCCAGCGGGAGGTGAATACGAGCAGTACTTC	CASSPAGGEYEQYF
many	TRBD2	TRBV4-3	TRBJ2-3	TGCGCCACCTCGACTAGCCCGCAACACACAGATACGCAGTATTTT	CATSTSPQHTDTQYF
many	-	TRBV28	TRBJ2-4	TGTGCCAGCAGTCCCGTCGCCCTTCTAGCCAAAAACATTCAGTACTTC	CASSPVALLAKNIQYF
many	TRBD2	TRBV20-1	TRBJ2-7	TGCAGGGCAAGGTCGAGCGGGACGGTCTACGAGCAGTACTTC	CRARSSGTVYEQYF
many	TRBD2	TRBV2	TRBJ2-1	TGTGCCAGCAGTGAATCGGTGACTAGCGGGGGGTTTCGTACCGACAATGAGCAGTTCTTC	CASSESVTSGGFRTDNEQFF
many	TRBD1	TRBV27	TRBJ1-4	TGTGCCAGCAGTTTATTGGGGCAGGGGGTTGAAAAACTGTTTTTT	CASSLLGQGVEKLFF
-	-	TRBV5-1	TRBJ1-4	TGCGCCAGCAGCTTGGCCGTAGGTAGGGATGAAAAACTGTTTTTT	CASSLAVGRDEKLFF
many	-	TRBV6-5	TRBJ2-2	TGTGCCAGCAGCTACCTACTAGTCAGGGCCGGGGAGCTGTTTTTT	CASSYLLVRAGELFF
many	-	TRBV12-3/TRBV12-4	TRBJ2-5	TGTGCCAGCAGTTTTAGTTCTGAGACCCAGTACTTC	CASSFSSETQYF
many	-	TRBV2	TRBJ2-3	TGTGCCAGCAGTGATGGCGGTATCACAGATACGCAGTATTTT	CASSDGGITDTQYF
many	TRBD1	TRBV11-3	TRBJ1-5	TGTGCCAGCAGCTCCAGGCGACAGGGTTTAGGCAATCAGCCCCAGCATTTT	CASSSRRQGLGNQPQHF